This passage covers 27 T cell receptor beta chains from one sample sequenced in a study of T cells in Graves' hyperthyroidism and ophthalmopathy (dated by TCRdb to between 2018 and 2021). Library construction relied on multiplex PCR. The sample was run on an Illumina HiSeq 2000. Amplification of TCR beta CDR3 regions was carried out from RNA transcripts. For the first round of RT-PCR on the TCR CDR3, the HTBI primer set was used together with the Qiagen OneStep RT-PCR kit. The public reads were reprocessed in TCRdb via fastp at Q25 and MiXCR, keeping in-frame beta chains. Rows with a matching CDR3 protein are joined into one entry that keeps the most common DNA and genes. The sample contains a few hundred thousand distinct CDR3 sequences, approximately 13% of them found a single time. Of the sample, approximately 35% falls within the top ten clones. Sequences were obtained from blood. These receptors all stem from a woman aged 40 to 50 with Graves' ophthalmopathy.

This clonotype occurred many times. This rearrangement joins TRBV5-5 to TRBJ2-5; D is ambiguous. The V end was cut by 2 bases, the J end by 2 bases, with 7 bases between. This CDR3 spans 13 amino acids. Germline lookup yields CDR1 SGHKS and CDR2 YYEKEE (reference sequence). CDR3 in amino acids: CASSLAEQETQYF. The CDR3 DNA is TGTGCCAGCAGCTTAGCAGAACAAGAGACCCAGTACTTC.

This clonotype was recorded many times. V usage is TRBV7-2 and J usage is TRBJ2-5, with TRBD1 matching 8 bases. Germline CDR1 is SGHTA and CDR2 is FQGNSA. This CDR3 has 18 residues. The V and J ends lost 1 base and 2 bases, in that order; junction bases with no gene match: 12. CDR3 sequence (DNA): TGTGCCAGCAGCTTAGTACCCCCGGGACAGGTTGAACAAGAGACCCAGTACTTC. Its translation: CASSLVPPGQVEQETQYF.

This clonotype showed up many times. The J gene is TRBJ2-1, the V gene TRBV7-9; no reliable D call. CDR3 length: 12 residues. V lost 1 base and J lost 7, with 5 bases in between. Per germline, CDR1 SEHNR and CDR2 FQNEAQ (reference sequence). In DNA form, the CDR3 reads TGTGCCAGCAGCTTAGGCTCGAATGAGCAGTTCTTC. Amino acids: CASSLGSNEQFF.

This clonotype was seen repeatedly, ten times or more. The J gene is TRBJ2-7, the V gene TRBV6-1, with 10 bases aligning to TRBD2. Trimming took 7 bases from V and 2 from J; bases not matched to a gene: 8. Germline CDR1 reads MNHNS; CDR2 reads SASEGT. There are 15 residues in the CDR3. The CDR3 DNA reads as TGTGCCAGCACAGCGGGAGGGCGGGCGACCTACGAGCAGTACTTC. It codes for CASTAGGRATYEQYF.

This clonotype was observed a few times. CDR3 coding DNA: TGTGCCTGGAGAGGTGGAGGGGGAAATTCACCCCTCCACTTT. Translation gives CAWRGGGGNSPLHF. The chain is built from TRBV30 and TRBJ1-6; TRBD1 is a possible D gene (6 bases). This CDR3 spans 14 amino acids. Germline lookup yields CDR1 GTSNPN and CDR2 SVGIG (reference sequence). V shed 3 bases and J shed 7 bases, with 13 bases lying between them.

The chain is built from TRBV7-9 and TRBJ2-5, with 8 bases that match TRBD1. V shed 7 bases and J 5 bases; nucleotides not matched to a gene: 12. The CDR3 loop spans 15 amino acids. Per germline, CDR1 SEHNR and CDR2 FQNEAQ (reference sequence). This chain's CDR3 is CASNPRQGALETQYF. The CDR3 DNA follows: TGTGCCAGCAACCCTCGCCAGGGGGCGTTGGAGACCCAGTACTTC.

This clonotype was counted only a few times. The chain carries TRBV14 and TRBJ1-2; D may be TRBD1 (5 bases). V was clipped by 0 bases and J by 1 base, with 9 bases between them. Germline lookup yields CDR1 SGHDN and CDR2 FVKESK. The CDR3 runs 15 residues. CDR3 bases: TGTGCCAGCAGCCAAGAAAGAGGACATAACTATGGCTACACCTTC. It encodes CASSQERGHNYGYTF.

This clonotype was counted only a few times. This chain links TRBV28 with TRBJ2-1, with D possibly being TRBD2 (5 bases). In germline, CDR1 is MDHEN, CDR2 SYDVKM. V gave up 4 bases and J gave up 4 bases, with 17 bases separating them. CDR3 length: 16 residues. CDR3 sequence (DNA): TGTGCCAGCAGTTACTTCAGAGGGATGGGTTACAATGAGCAGTTCTTC. This codes for CASSYFRGMGYNEQFF.

As to this clonotype: Given a much more abundant clone one base away, this may be a read error. The chain joins TRBV2 to TRBJ2-2, with unresolved D. Trimming pared 4 bases from V and 8 bases from J, leaving 11 bases between. Germline CDR1 and CDR2: SNHLY and FYNNEI. This CDR3 spans 13 amino acids. Here the CDR3 DNA reads TGTGCCAGCAGTGCCCACGTGGAGGGGGAGCTGTTTTTT. Translated, it gives CASSAHVEGELFF.

Many counts were recorded for this clonotype. This rearrangement joins TRBV7-9 to TRBJ2-7, with D possibly matching TRBD1 (7 bases). CDR3 size: 15 residues. The V gene lost 4 bases and the J gene lost 2 bases, with 15 bases spanning the gap. Germline lookup yields CDR1 SEHNR and CDR2 FQNEAQ (reference sequence). The CDR3 loop reads CASSSGGGGTYEQYF. The CDR3 DNA reads TGTGCCAGCAGCTCAGGGGGTGGGGGGACCTACGAGCAGTACTTC.

This clonotype was picked up a small number of times. The chain links TRBV7-8 to TRBJ2-1; D is possibly TRBD1 or TRBD2 (5 bases each). Between the trimmed V and J ends, which lost 8 bases and 4 bases, there was a span of 30 bases. CDR3 length: 19 amino acids. The germline CDR1 and CDR2 sequences are SGHVS and FQNEAQ. This chain's CDR3 is CASLSGGGPRPKIYNEQFF. Written as DNA, the CDR3 is TGTGCCAGCCTCAGCGGTGGGGGTCCACGCCCCAAGATATACAATGAGCAGTTCTTC.

Ten or more counts support this clonotype. The J gene is TRBJ2-4, the V gene TRBV20-1; 8 nucleotides match TRBD2. Trimming at V came to 8 bases and at J to 9 bases, leaving 12 bases not matched to a gene. The CDR3 has 13 residues. Germline CDR1 and CDR2: DFQATT and SNEGSKA (reference sequence). The CDR3 spells CSTPDGTRGIQYF. The CDR3 coding sequence is TGCAGTACCCCAGATGGGACTAGGGGCATTCAGTACTTC.

This clonotype was seen repeatedly, ten times or more. At one boundary the junction diverges from the germline segment, which might be a read error. The gene calls are TRBV15 and TRBJ1-5; D unresolved. Germline V gene sequence: CDR1 LNHNV, CDR2 YYDKDF (reference sequence). This CDR3 has 10 residues. The CDR3 sequence is CATSRDPEDF. The CDR3 nucleotides are TGTGCCACCAGCAGAGATCCGGAGGATTTT.

Ten or more counts support this clonotype. The chain couples TRBV28 to TRBJ1-1, with TRBD1 matching 8 bases. V lost 6 bases, J lost 1 base, and 7 bases stayed unmatched. The CDR3 loop spans 15 amino acids. Germline values: CDR1 MDHEN, CDR2 SYDVKM. In DNA, the CDR3 is TGTGCCAGCAGACAGGGGGACTTAACGAACACTGAAGCTTTCTTT. This codes for CASRQGDLTNTEAFF.

This clonotype was recorded many times. The V call is TRBV19, the J call TRBJ1-2; D is undetermined. Per the germline V gene, CDR1 is LNHDA and CDR2 is SQIVND (reference sequence). Trimming took 11 bases from V and 2 from J, leaving 12 bases between them. The CDR3 has 12 residues. The CDR3 nucleotides are TGTGCCTCCGGAGCCCGGAACTATGGCTACACCTTC. Its translation is CASGARNYGYTF.

At least ten counts were recorded for this clonotype. The V gene is TRBV28, the J gene TRBJ1-2; D uncertain. The germline V gene encodes CDR1 MDHEN and CDR2 SYDVKM. The V end was cut by 5 bases, the J end by 10 bases, with 11 bases between. The CDR3 length is 11 residues. The CDR3 reads CASSTDLVYTF. In nucleotides, the CDR3 is TGTGCCAGCAGTACCGACTTGGTCTACACCTTC.

The chain recombines TRBV2 with TRBJ2-7; D may be TRBD1 (5 bases). The CDR3 loop spans 14 amino acids. Looked up from germline, CDR1 is SNHLY and CDR2 is FYNNEI. With 6 bases removed from V and 0 bases from J, the gap between germline ends came to 12 bases. Here the CDR3 reads CASSPTVNSYEQYF. As DNA, the CDR3 is TGTGCCAGCAGCCCGACAGTGAACTCCTACGAGCAGTACTTC.

This rearrangement joins TRBV5-4 to TRBJ2-2; TRBD2 might be the D (6 bases). Germline V gene lookup returns CDR1 SGHNT and CDR2 YYREEE (reference sequence). This CDR3 region has 16 residues. Trimming left V 4 bases short and J 0 bases short, with 13 bases between. The CDR3 loop reads CASSKWRGTNTGELFF. The DNA of the CDR3 is TGTGCCAGCAGCAAGTGGCGGGGTACGAACACCGGGGAGCTGTTTTTT.

This clonotype was seen more than once but under ten times. It may be a read error: a sequence one base away is much more abundant. The chain uses TRBV6-1 and TRBJ2-7; 14 bases are a match to TRBD2. The CDR3 is made up of 14 amino acids. Germline CDR1 and CDR2: MNHNS and SASEGT. CDR3 amino acids: CASSGTSGGYELYF. CDR3 DNA: TGTGCCAGCAGCGGGACTAGCGGGGGCTACGAGCTGTACTTC.

The chain carries TRBV18 and TRBJ1-2, with D tentatively TRBD1 (5 bases). CDR1 and CDR2 from the germline V gene are KGHSH and LQKENI. CDR3 length equals 14 residues. Trimming removed 3 bases at V and 3 bases at J, with 11 bases between. The CDR3 DNA is TGTGCCAGCTCACCGGGGGGGTTCGACTATGGCTACACCTTC. It encodes CASSPGGFDYGYTF.

This chain links TRBV5-8 with TRBJ1-2, with a weak D call TRBD1 (5 bases). The CDR3 is 15 residues long. V shed 5 bases and J shed 5 bases, with 19 bases lying between them. Germline CDR1 SGHTS, CDR2 YDEGEE. CDR3 region: CASSELGRGGYGYTF. In DNA form, the CDR3 reads TGTGCCAGCAGTGAATTGGGCCGTGGGGGATATGGCTACACCTTC.

The genes are TRBV5-4 and TRBJ2-1; TRBD2 might be the D (6 bases). Germline-derived CDR1 and CDR2 are SGHNT and YYREEE (reference sequence). V was cut by 4 bases and J by 13 bases, with 21 bases left in between. The CDR3 extends over 14 amino acids. The CDR3 sequence is CASSVGRGPDVQFF. The CDR3 DNA sequence: TGTGCCAGCAGCGTGGGGCGGGGACCCGACGTACAGTTCTTC.

This clonotype showed up many times. The V call is TRBV28, the J call TRBJ2-7; 7 positions match TRBD1. The CDR3 loop spans 13 amino acids. The trim removed 6 bases at V and 4 bases at J, leaving 6 bases unmatched. In germline, CDR1 is MDHEN, CDR2 SYDVKM. This CDR3 reads CASSPTGWYEQYF. Written as DNA, the CDR3 is TGTGCCAGCAGCCCGACAGGGTGGTACGAGCAGTACTTC.

This clonotype was recorded at least ten times. The CDR3, as DNA: TGTGCCAGCAGTTTATCGTGGAGAAACGAGCAGTACTTC. Its protein is CASSLSWRNEQYF. The chain recombines TRBV27 with TRBJ2-7, with D unclear. Germline-derived CDR1 and CDR2 are MNHEY and SMNVEV (reference sequence). There are 13 residues in the CDR3. V was trimmed by 0 bases and J by 5 bases, leaving 8 bases between them.

This clonotype was detected ten times or more. The gene calls are TRBV7-9 and TRBJ2-7, with D perhaps TRBD2 (6 bases). Per the germline V gene, CDR1 is SEHNR and CDR2 is FQNEAQ (reference sequence). The CDR3 runs 17 residues. The germline V and J ends were trimmed by 5 bases and 2 bases, with 22 bases remaining between them. For the CDR3, the DNA is TGTGCCAGCAGCCCTGCCGGGCGGGGATTCGCCACCTACGAGCAGTACTTC. Its protein product is CASSPAGRGFATYEQYF.

This clonotype was found many times. The chain couples TRBV6-5 to TRBJ2-4, with 7 bases fitting TRBD1. V lost 0 bases and J lost 0; bases outside the gene matches: 5. This CDR3 spans 17 amino acids. CDR1 MNHEY and CDR2 SVGAGI come from the germline V gene. The CDR3 is CASSYSIGGSAKNIQYF. The CDR3 DNA is TGTGCCAGCAGTTACTCGATAGGGGGCTCAGCCAAAAACATTCAGTACTTC.

The V call is TRBV19, the J call TRBJ2-1; TRBD2 matches at 8 bases. The germline gives CDR1 LNHDA, CDR2 SQIVND (reference sequence). The ends lost 1 base at V and 2 bases at J; junction bases unmatched: 7. The CDR3 is made up of 17 amino acids. CDR3 bases: TGTGCCAGTAGTATAGGGCTAGCGGGCCTCACCTACAATGAGCAGTTCTTC. It encodes CASSIGLAGLTYNEQFF.